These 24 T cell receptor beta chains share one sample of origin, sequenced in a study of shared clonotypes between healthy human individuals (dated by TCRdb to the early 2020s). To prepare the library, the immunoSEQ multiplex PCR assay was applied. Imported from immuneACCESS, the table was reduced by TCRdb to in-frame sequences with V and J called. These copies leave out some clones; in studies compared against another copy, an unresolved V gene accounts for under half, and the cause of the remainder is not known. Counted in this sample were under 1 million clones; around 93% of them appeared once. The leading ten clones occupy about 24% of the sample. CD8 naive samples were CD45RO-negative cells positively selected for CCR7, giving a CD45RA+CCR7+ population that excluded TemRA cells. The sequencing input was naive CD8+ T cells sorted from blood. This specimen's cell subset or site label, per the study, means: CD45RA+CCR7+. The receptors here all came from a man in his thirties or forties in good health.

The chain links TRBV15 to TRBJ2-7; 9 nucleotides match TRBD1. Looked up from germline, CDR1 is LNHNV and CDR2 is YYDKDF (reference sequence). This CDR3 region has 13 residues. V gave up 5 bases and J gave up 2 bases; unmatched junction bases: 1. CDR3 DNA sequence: TGTGCCACCAGCGGGACAGGGCCCTACGAGCAGTACTTC. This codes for CATSGTGPYEQYF.

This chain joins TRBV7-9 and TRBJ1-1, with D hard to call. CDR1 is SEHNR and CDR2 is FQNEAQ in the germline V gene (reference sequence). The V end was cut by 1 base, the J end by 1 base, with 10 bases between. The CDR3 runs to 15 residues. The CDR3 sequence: CASSLEQTGNTEAFF. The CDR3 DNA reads TGTGCCAGCAGCTTAGAGCAGACCGGGAACACTGAAGCTTTCTTT. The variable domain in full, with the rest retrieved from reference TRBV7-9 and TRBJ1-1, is DTGVSQNPRHKITKRGQNVTFRCDPISEHNRLYWYRQTLGQGPEFLTYFQNEAQLEKSRLLSDRFSAERPKGSFSTLEIQRTEQGDSAMYLCASSLEQTGNTEAFFGQGTRLTVV.

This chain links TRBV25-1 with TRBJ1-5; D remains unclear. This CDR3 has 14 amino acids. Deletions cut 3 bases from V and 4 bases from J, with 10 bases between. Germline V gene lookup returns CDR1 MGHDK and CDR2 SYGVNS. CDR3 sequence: CASSDWQLNQPQHF. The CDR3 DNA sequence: TGTGCCAGCAGTGATTGGCAGCTAAATCAGCCCCAGCATTTT.

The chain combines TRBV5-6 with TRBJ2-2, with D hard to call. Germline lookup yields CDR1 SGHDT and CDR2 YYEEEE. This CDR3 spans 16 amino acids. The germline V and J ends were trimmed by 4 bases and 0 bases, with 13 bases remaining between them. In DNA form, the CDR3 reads TGTGCCAGCAGCGAGGACCCGCCACCGAACACCGGGGAGCTGTTTTTT. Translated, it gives CASSEDPPPNTGELFF.

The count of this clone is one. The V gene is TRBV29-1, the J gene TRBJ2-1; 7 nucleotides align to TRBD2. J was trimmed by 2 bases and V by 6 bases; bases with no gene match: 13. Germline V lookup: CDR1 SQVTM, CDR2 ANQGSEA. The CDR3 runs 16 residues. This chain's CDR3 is CSVQPTSSGTYNEQFF. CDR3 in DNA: TGCAGCGTCCAACCGACTTCCAGCGGGACCTACAATGAGCAGTTCTTC.

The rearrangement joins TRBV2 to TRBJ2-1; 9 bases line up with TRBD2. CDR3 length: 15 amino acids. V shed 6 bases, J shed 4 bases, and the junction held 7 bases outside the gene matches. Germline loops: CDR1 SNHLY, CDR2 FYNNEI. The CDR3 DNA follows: TGTGCCAGCAGGGGGGTAGCGGGAGCGTACAATGAGCAGTTCTTC. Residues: CASRGVAGAYNEQFF.

The DNA of the CDR3 is TGTGCCAGCAGCTTAGACTCAGCGGGAGTAGCCAAAAACATTCAGTACTTC. Amino acids: CASSLDSAGVAKNIQYF. The chain recombines TRBV11-3 with TRBJ2-4; TRBD2 agrees at 8 bases. V lost 0 bases and J lost 0; bases outside the gene matches: 4. Germline V gene data show CDR1 as SGHNT and CDR2 as YENEEA. The length of the CDR3 is 17 residues. Using reference TRBV11-3 and TRBJ2-4 for the parts outside the CDR3, the full variable domain is EAGVVQSPRYKIIEKKQPVAFWCNPISGHNTLYWYLQNLGQGPELLIRYENEEAVDDSQLPKDRFSAERLKGVDSTLKIQPAELGDSAVYLCASSLDSAGVAKNIQYFGAGTRLSVL.

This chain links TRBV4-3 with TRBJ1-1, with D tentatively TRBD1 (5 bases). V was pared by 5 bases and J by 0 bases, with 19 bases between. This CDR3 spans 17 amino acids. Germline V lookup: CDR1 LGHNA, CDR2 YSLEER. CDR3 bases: TGCGCCAGCAGCTTGGCCTACCCACAGGCCGTGAACACTGAAGCTTTCTTT. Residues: CASSLAYPQAVNTEAFF.

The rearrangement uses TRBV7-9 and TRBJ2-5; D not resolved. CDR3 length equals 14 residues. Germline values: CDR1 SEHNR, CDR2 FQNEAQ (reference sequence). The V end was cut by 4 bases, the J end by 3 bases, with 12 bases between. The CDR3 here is CASSSWAQEETQYF. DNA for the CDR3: TGTGCCAGCAGCTCCTGGGCCCAAGAAGAGACCCAGTACTTC.

The CDR3 nucleotides read TGTGCCATCAGTGGCTCGACAGGGGGATCATCCTACGAGCAGTACTTC. Translation gives CAISGSTGGSSYEQYF. The chain links TRBV10-3 to TRBJ2-7; 9 bases fit TRBD1. Per germline, CDR1 ENHRY and CDR2 SYGVKD. This CDR3 has 16 amino acids. Germline trimming cut 4 bases from V and 1 base from J; bases unmatched to any gene: 8.

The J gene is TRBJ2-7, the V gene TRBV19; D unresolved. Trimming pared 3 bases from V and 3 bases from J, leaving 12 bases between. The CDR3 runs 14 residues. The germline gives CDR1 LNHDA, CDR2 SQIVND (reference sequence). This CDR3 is CASSIQAKDYEQYF. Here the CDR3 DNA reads TGTGCCAGTAGTATCCAGGCGAAAGACTACGAGCAGTACTTC. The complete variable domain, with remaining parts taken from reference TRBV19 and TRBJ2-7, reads DGGITQSPKYLFRKEGQNVTLSCEQNLNHDAMYWYRQDPGQGLRLIYYSQIVNDFQKGDIAEGYSVSREKKESFPLTVTSAQKNPTAFYLCASSIQAKDYEQYFGPGTRLTVT.

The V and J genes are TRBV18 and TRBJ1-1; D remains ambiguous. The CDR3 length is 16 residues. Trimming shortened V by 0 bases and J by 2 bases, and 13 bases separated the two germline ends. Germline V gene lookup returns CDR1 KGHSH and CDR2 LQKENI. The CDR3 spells CASSPPRESSNTEAFF. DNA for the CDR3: TGTGCCAGCTCACCACCGAGGGAGAGCAGTAACACTGAAGCTTTCTTT.

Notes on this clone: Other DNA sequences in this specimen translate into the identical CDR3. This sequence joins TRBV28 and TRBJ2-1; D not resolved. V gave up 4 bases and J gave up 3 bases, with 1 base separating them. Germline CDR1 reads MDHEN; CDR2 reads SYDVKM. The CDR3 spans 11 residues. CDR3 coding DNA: TGTGCCAGCAGTTACTACAATGAGCAGTTCTTC. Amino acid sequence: CASSYYNEQFF.

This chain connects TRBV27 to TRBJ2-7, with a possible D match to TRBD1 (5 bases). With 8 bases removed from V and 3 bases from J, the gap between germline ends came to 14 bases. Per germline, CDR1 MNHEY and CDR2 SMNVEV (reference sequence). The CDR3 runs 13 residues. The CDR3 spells CASRSGASYEQYF. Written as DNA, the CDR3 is TGTGCCAGCCGAAGTGGGGCAAGCTACGAGCAGTACTTC.

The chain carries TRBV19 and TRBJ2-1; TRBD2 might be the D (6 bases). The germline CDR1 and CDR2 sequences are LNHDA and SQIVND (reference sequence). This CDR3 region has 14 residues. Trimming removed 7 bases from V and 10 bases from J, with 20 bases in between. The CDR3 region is CASTITGDPIEQFF. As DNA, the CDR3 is TGTGCCAGTACCATTACGGGGGACCCTATCGAGCAGTTCTTC.

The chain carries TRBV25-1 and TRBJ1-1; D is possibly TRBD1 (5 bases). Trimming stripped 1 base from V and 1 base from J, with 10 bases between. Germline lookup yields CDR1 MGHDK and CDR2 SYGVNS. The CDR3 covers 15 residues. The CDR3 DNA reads TGTGCCAGCAGTGAATCTAGGGGCGCGAACACTGAAGCTTTCTTT. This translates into CASSESRGANTEAFF.

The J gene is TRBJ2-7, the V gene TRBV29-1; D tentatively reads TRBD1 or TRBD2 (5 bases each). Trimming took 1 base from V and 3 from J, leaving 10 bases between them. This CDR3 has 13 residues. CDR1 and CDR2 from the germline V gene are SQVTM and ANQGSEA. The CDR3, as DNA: TGCAGCGTTGAAGTGGGACGGAACTACGAGCAGTACTTC. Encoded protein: CSVEVGRNYEQYF.

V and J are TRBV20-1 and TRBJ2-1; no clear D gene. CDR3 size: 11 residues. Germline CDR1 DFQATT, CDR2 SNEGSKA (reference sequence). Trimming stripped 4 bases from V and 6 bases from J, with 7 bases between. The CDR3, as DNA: TGCAGTGCTACGGATGGCAATGAGCAGTTCTTC. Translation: CSATDGNEQFF.

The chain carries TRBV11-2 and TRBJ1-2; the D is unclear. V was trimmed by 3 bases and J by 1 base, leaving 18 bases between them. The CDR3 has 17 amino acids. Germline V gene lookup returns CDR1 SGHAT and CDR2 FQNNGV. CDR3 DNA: TGTGCCAGCAGCTTTGAGTTTGGGAGGGAAGGTAACTATGGCTACACCTTC. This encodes CASSFEFGREGNYGYTF.

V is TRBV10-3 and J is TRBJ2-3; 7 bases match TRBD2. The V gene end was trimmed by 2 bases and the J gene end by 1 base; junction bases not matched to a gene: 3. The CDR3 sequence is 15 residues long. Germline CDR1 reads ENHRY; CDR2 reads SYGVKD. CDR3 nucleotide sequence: TGTGCCATCAGTGAGCCGGCGGGAGGCACAGATACGCAGTATTTT. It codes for CAISEPAGGTDTQYF.

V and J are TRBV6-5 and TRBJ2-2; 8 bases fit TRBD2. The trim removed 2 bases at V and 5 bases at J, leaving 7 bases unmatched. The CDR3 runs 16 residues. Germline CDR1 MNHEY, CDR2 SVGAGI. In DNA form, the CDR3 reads TGTGCCAGCAGTTACCCATCTCGGGAGGGGACCGGGGAGCTGTTTTTT. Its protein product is CASSYPSREGTGELFF.

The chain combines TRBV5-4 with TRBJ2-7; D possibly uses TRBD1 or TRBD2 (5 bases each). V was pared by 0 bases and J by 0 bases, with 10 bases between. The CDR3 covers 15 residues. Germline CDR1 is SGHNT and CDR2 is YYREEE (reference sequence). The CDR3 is CASSLAGGISYEQYF. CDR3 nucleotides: TGTGCCAGCAGCTTGGCTGGGGGTATCTCCTACGAGCAGTACTTC.

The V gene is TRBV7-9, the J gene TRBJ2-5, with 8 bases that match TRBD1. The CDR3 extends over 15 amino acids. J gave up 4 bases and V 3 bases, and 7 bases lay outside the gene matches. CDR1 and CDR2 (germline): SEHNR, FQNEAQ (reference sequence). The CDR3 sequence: CASSFIDRGLETQYF. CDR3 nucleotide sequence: TGTGCCAGCAGCTTTATAGACAGGGGCTTAGAGACCCAGTACTTC.

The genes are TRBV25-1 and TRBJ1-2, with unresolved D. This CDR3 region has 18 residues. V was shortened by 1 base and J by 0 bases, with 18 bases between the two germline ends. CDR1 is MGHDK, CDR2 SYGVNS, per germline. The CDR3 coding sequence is TGTGCCAGCAGTGAATCCAGCCCGAGGCAAAGAACTAACTATGGCTACACCTTC. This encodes CASSESSPRQRTNYGYTF.